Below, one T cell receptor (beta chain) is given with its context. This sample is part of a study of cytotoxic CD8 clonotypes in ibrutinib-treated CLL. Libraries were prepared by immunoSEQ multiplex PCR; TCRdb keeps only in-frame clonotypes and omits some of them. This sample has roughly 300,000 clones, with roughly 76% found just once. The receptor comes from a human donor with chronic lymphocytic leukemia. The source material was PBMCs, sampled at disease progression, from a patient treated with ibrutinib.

CDR3 sequence reads: CASSVEDTQYF. The CDR3 DNA sequence: TGTGCCAGCAGTGTCGAGGATACGCAGTATTTT. This chain uses TRBV6-1 with TRBJ2-3; the D is unclear. The CDR3 covers 11 residues. V was shortened by 4 bases and J by 6 bases, with 5 bases between the two germline ends. CDR1 is MNHNS and CDR2 is SASEGT in the germline V gene.